This T cell receptor (beta chain) was observed in a study of blood T cells in healthy people across ages (dated by TCRdb to 2015 to 2017). General notes on the study: Template switching captured roughly one uniquely barcoded TCR beta cDNA molecule per two T cells in model experiments. Donors were grouped into four age groups: young (average 16 years), middle-aged (around 39), aged (62) and long-lived (just over 80). Age-related changes in TCR beta repertoire diversity were measured in the study by deep sequencing normalized with unique cDNA molecular identifiers. The study analyzed two additional independent replicas of 1 million unique cDNA reads from the same blood draw for two donors, one aged 18 to 29 and one aged 80 or older. To avoid experimental bias, donors of different ages were spread randomly across the sequencing lanes.

The full study reports these points: The CMV infection status of donors was not known, potentially confounding age-related changes in expanded clonotypes. Observed TCR beta diversity per million T cells fell roughly linearly with age, and a significant reduction was already apparent by age around 44. Total diversity estimates from one million sequenced T cells were considered lower bounds and underestimates. Because profiling used bulk unsorted PBMCs, naive and antigen-experienced compartments could not be compared conclusively. A strong correlation was found between observed TCR beta diversity and the percentage of naive T cells measured by flow cytometry. The long-lived group showed more naive CD4+ T cells, fewer expanded clones and increased TCR diversity than the aged group, suggesting age selection.

This clonotype was detected a few times. Its antigen is still unknown. Base quality data are lacking; no much larger clone is found one base away. Systemically healthy Caucasian individuals from Russia, 39 in total and aged roughly 6 to 100 years, were included as donors. Each donor gave 9.5 to 10 milliliters of peripheral blood, drawn into EDTA-treated Vacutainer tubes. Ficoll-Paque density-gradient centrifugation was used to isolate PBMCs, with at least 7 million per sample. Trizol reagent was used to extract total RNA from the PBMCs, yielding at least 6 micrograms per sample. For every donor, flow cytometry on a PBMC aliquot measured the percentage of naive CD45RAhigh/CD27high T cells. Library preparation employed 5' RACE. This sample was sequenced with an Illumina HiSeq 2500. A second PCR of roughly 7 to 11 cycles was run with a J-beta primer mix and a sample-barcoded 5' primer. A template-switch 5' adaptor carrying 12 random nucleotides introduced a unique molecular identifier onto each TCR beta cDNA molecule. Each sample yielded at least 2.5 million CDR3-containing paired-end reads. All of the RNA was converted into first-strand cDNA using the Mint cDNA synthesis kit, with a TRBC-specific oligonucleotide serving as the primer. After uracil-DNA glycosylase treatment, a first 18-cycle PCR used universal primers M1SS and BC2_uni_R on all cDNA. Per the authors' processing: For normalization, 1 million high-quality reads, each with a distinct molecular identifier, were randomly selected from each sample. Instead of being binned into consensus sequences, reads with shared molecular identifiers were discarded. CDR3 identification, clonotype clustering and error correction used MiTCR with a Q25 quality threshold and the strictest error-elimination algorithm. A nonparametric unseen species model using Euler transformation provided a lower-bound estimate of total TCR beta diversity. TCRdb passed the public sequencing reads through fastp at Q25 and MiXCR, retaining productive beta sequences. All rows with the same CDR3 protein become a single entry with the most common DNA and genes. What appears here as the V and J calls and clone size reflects TCRdb's work, not the paper's. This sample holds 730,000 or so distinct CDR3 sequences; roughly 41% were observed only once. 25% to 35% of the sample is in the top ten clones.

The TCR sequence derives from a man of 80 years or more in good health. Sequenced input: blood.

The DNA is TGCGCCAGCAGCCAAGAGTATCCAGGGGTGTCGGCCACTGAAGCTTTCTTT. It translates as CASSQEYPGVSATEAFF. Rearrangement joined TRBV4-3 to TRBJ1-1; TRBD1 is possibly the D segment (6 matching bases). Via the germline V gene, CDR1 is LGHNA and CDR2 YSLEER. Deletion took 0 bases off V and 4 bases off J, with a span of 18 bases between the germline ends. The CDR3 goes from the cysteine to the phenylalanine over 17 residues. The sequence is cut down to CDR3 DNA, 51 bases in frame from base 1.